The 30 T cell receptor beta chains below come from one sample, sequenced in a study of blood T cell repertoires in COVID-19. Here immunoSEQ multiplex PCR was the method, and the copy in TCRdb shows in-frame clones only, minus some. The repertoire holds more than 250,000 clones, with nearly 90% as singletons. Sequenced: PBMCs or T cells enriched from blood (not recorded which). These receptors all stem from a woman between 25 and 40 years old who had recovered from COVID-19.

This clone showed up just a few times. The CDR3 coding sequence is TGTGCCAGCAGTGAAGCCGCGGGACAGGGACTTTCCCAGCCCCAGCATTTT. Translation gives CASSEAAGQGLSQPQHF. This chain links TRBV6-1 with TRBJ1-5, with TRBD1 identical over 9 bases. Germline V CDR1 and CDR2: MNHNS, SASEGT. V shed 0 bases, J shed 7 bases, and the junction held 10 bases outside the gene matches. This CDR3 is 17 amino acids long.

The chain uses TRBV4-2 and TRBJ1-1, with TRBD1 matching over 7 bases. The CDR3 is 18 amino acids. Germline values: CDR1 LGHNA, CDR2 YNFKEQ. The trim removed 1 base at V and 5 bases at J, leaving 16 bases unmatched. CDR3 protein: CASSQGRGQGDLWTEAFF. The CDR3, as DNA: TGTGCCAGCAGCCAAGGGAGGGGGCAAGGGGATCTGTGGACTGAAGCTTTCTTT.

The rearrangement links TRBV4-3 to TRBJ1-4; TRBD1 aligns across 8 bases. V was pared by 1 base and J by 7 bases, with 14 bases of the junction left unmatched. Germline CDR1 is LGHNA and CDR2 is YSLEER. The CDR3 spans 18 residues. The CDR3 DNA reads TGCGCCAGCAGCCAAGCCAGATTCCGGACAGGGACGGGTGAAAAACTGTTTTTT. Protein: CASSQARFRTGTGEKLFF.

The gene calls are TRBV11-2 and TRBJ1-2; 7 bases line up with TRBD1. After removal of 0 bases from V and 0 bases from J, the junction contained 7 bases not matched to a gene. The CDR3 loop spans 17 amino acids. Germline V CDR1 and CDR2: SGHAT, FQNNGV. CDR3 bases: TGTGCCAGCAGCTTAGATCCCGGGACAGCGTCTAACTATGGCTACACCTTC. This translates into CASSLDPGTASNYGYTF. Drawing the rest from reference TRBV11-2 and TRBJ1-2, the complete variable domain is EAGVAQSPRYKIIEKRQSVAFWCNPISGHATLYWYQQILGQGPKLLIQFQNNGVVDDSQLPKDRFSAERLKGVDSTLKIQPAKLEDSAVYLCASSLDPGTASNYGYTFGSGTRLTVV.

The CDR3: CSVERSKYNEQFF. CDR3 coding DNA: TGCAGCGTTGAACGGAGTAAGTACAATGAGCAGTTCTTC. The chain carries TRBV29-1 and TRBJ2-1; D unresolved. Germline V gives CDR1 SQVTM, CDR2 ANQGSEA. V was clipped by 2 bases and J by 4 bases, with 9 bases between them. The CDR3 runs to 13 residues.

This clone was seen once. The rearrangement links TRBV2 to TRBJ1-1; D gene uncertain. The germline V gene encodes CDR1 SNHLY and CDR2 FYNNEI. V gave up 0 bases and J gave up 0 bases, with 8 bases separating them. This CDR3 is 15 amino acids long. The CDR3 region is CASSEARIVNTEAFF. The CDR3 DNA reads TGTGCCAGCAGTGAAGCGAGGATTGTGAACACTGAAGCTTTCTTT.

V usage is TRBV30 and J usage is TRBJ2-7, with a possible D match to TRBD2 (5 bases). Germline-derived CDR1 and CDR2 are GTSNPN and SVGIG (reference sequence). Trimming took off 4 bases at V and 4 bases at J, with 11 bases between the two ends. The CDR3 is 12 amino acids. The DNA of the CDR3 is TGTGCCTGGACGACTACTACATACGAGCAGTACTTC. Protein product: CAWTTTTYEQYF.

This chain connects TRBV6-5 to TRBJ1-2, with no clear D. The CDR3 runs to 14 residues. Germline V lookup: CDR1 MNHEY, CDR2 SVGAGI. Trimming pared 2 bases from V and 5 bases from J, leaving 12 bases between. The CDR3 nucleotides read TGTGCCAGCAGTTACGGCCAAGGAGGGTATGGCTACACCTTC. It translates to CASSYGQGGYGYTF.

This clone was found once. V usage is TRBV11-2 and J usage is TRBJ2-7, with TRBD2 matching 7 bases. In germline, CDR1 is SGHAT, CDR2 FQNNGV. Trimming took 6 bases from V and 7 from J; bases not matched to a gene: 6. CDR3 length: 12 residues. The chain's CDR3 is CASRSWGGEQYF. In nucleotides, the CDR3 is TGTGCCAGCAGATCCTGGGGGGGTGAGCAGTACTTC. The variable domain in full, with the rest retrieved from reference TRBV11-2 and TRBJ2-7, is EAGVAQSPRYKIIEKRQSVAFWCNPISGHATLYWYQQILGQGPKLLIQFQNNGVVDDSQLPKDRFSAERLKGVDSTLKIQPAKLEDSAVYLCASRSWGGEQYFGPGTRLTVT.

This chain joins TRBV7-3 and TRBJ1-4, with 8 bases that match TRBD1. The V segment lost 5 bases and the J segment 5 bases; nucleotides outside the gene matches: 16. This CDR3 comprises 18 residues. Germline CDR1 and CDR2: SGHTA and FQGTGA. CDR3 region: CASSIEGDRGRYNEKLFF. The DNA for the CDR3 is TGTGCCAGCAGCATCGAAGGAGACAGGGGAAGGTACAATGAAAAACTGTTTTTT. The variable domain in full, completed from reference TRBV7-3 and TRBJ1-4, reads GAGVSQTPSNKVTEKGKYVELRCDPISGHTALYWYRQSLGQGPEFLIYFQGTGAADDSGLPNDRFFAVRPEGSVSTLKIQRTERGDSAVYLCASSIEGDRGRYNEKLFFGSGTQLSVL.

This clone was seen a few times. The rearrangement joins TRBV7-2 to TRBJ2-1, with D perhaps matching TRBD2 (7 bases). From germline, CDR1 is SGHTA and CDR2 FQGNSA. Trimming left V 5 bases short and J 5 bases short, with 16 bases between. The CDR3 has 15 amino acids. The CDR3 region has the DNA TGTGCCAGCAGCCCCCGGGGGGCCGGGGACAATGAGCAGTTCTTC. The encoded protein is CASSPRGAGDNEQFF.

This sequence joins TRBV30 and TRBJ2-1, with 9 bases that match TRBD2. The CDR3 sequence is 13 residues long. Germline V lookup: CDR1 GTSNPN, CDR2 SVGIG (reference sequence). J was trimmed by 12 bases and V by 3 bases; bases with no gene match: 9. CDR3 nucleotides: TGTGCCTGGAGGCGGGGGGGCCATGAGGGGCAGTTCTTC. Translated, it gives CAWRRGGHEGQFF. The entire variable domain, with the rest obtained from reference TRBV30 and TRBJ2-1, is as follows: SQTIHQWPATLVQPVGSPLSLECTVEGTSNPNLYWYRQAAGRGLQLLFYSVGIGQISSEVPQNLSASRPQDRQFILSSKKLLLSDSGFYLCAWRRGGHEGQFFGPGTRLTVL.

The chain is built from TRBV19 and TRBJ1-4; TRBD1 agrees at 9 bases. The CDR3 loop spans 16 amino acids. Germline loops: CDR1 LNHDA, CDR2 SQIVND (reference sequence). Trimming took 3 bases from V and 8 from J; bases not matched to a gene: 10. CDR3 nucleotide sequence: TGTGCCAGTAGTATTATACCGGGACAGGGATCGGAAAAACTGTTTTTT. Residues: CASSIIPGQGSEKLFF.

The gene calls are TRBV19 and TRBJ1-5; D possibly corresponds to TRBD1 (5 bases). The CDR3 consists of 15 residues. The germline gives CDR1 LNHDA, CDR2 SQIVND (reference sequence). V lost 5 bases to trimming and J lost 0 bases, with 11 bases between them. The CDR3 nucleotides read TGTGCCAGTAGTGGAATCAGGGATAGCAATCAGCCCCAGCATTTT. Its protein product is CASSGIRDSNQPQHF.

This chain uses TRBV9 with TRBJ1-2, with a tentative D call TRBD1 (5 bases). Trimming took off 0 bases at V and 5 bases at J, with 11 bases between the two ends. Germline CDR1 SGDLS, CDR2 YYNGEE. This CDR3 has 14 amino acids. The CDR3 loop reads CASSVEGFRYGYTF. In DNA, the CDR3 is TGTGCCAGCAGCGTAGAGGGGTTTAGGTATGGCTACACCTTC. The full variable domain, completed using reference TRBV9 and TRBJ1-2, is DSGVTQTPKHLITATGQRVTLRCSPRSGDLSVYWYQQSLDQGLQFLIQYYNGEERAKGNILERFSAQQFPDLHSELNLSSLELGDSALYFCASSVEGFRYGYTFGSGTRLTVV.

The chain joins TRBV7-9 to TRBJ1-2; 10 bases match TRBD1. The length of the CDR3 is 13 residues. Germline CDR1 is SEHNR and CDR2 is FQNEAQ (reference sequence). V dropped 3 bases and J dropped 6; count of bases not matched to a gene: 1. The CDR3 sequence: CASSFGQGDGYTF. DNA for the CDR3: TGTGCCAGCAGCTTCGGACAGGGGGATGGCTACACCTTC.

The chain links TRBV7-6 to TRBJ2-5; 8 bases are shared with TRBD2. V lost 1 base, J lost 3 bases, and 7 bases stayed unmatched. Germline V gene data show CDR1 as SGHVS and CDR2 as FNYEAQ. CDR3 size: 16 residues. The CDR3 sequence: CASSLGMTSAKETQYF. The CDR3 region has the DNA TGTGCCAGCAGCTTAGGAATGACTAGCGCTAAAGAGACCCAGTACTTC.

The J gene is TRBJ2-1, the V gene TRBV7-2, with no clear D. V gave up 1 base and J gave up 0 bases, with 7 bases separating them. Germline V CDR1 and CDR2: SGHTA, FQGNSA. There are 15 residues in the CDR3. The CDR3 reads CASSLDHSSYNEQFF. Here the CDR3 DNA reads TGTGCCAGCAGCTTAGACCACTCCTCCTACAATGAGCAGTTCTTC.

The V call is TRBV10-1, the J call TRBJ2-1; perhaps TRBD1 as D (7 bases). The CDR3 consists of 13 residues. In germline, CDR1 is WNHNN, CDR2 SYGVQD (reference sequence). Trimming left V 7 bases short and J 8 bases short, with 15 bases between. CDR3: CASTLDRDYEQFF. The CDR3 nucleotides are TGCGCCAGCACATTAGACAGGGACTATGAGCAGTTCTTC.

V is TRBV6-2 or TRBV6-3 and J is TRBJ1-1; D ambiguous. V was cut by 2 bases and J by 6 bases, with 16 bases left in between. Germline CDR1 reads MNHEY; CDR2 reads SVGEGT. The CDR3 covers 15 residues. The CDR3 reads CASSYLGWEGAEAFF. The CDR3 nucleotides are TGTGCCAGCAGTTACCTAGGATGGGAGGGCGCTGAAGCTTTCTTT.

The V call is TRBV30, the J call TRBJ2-3, with a weak D call TRBD2 (5 bases). Per germline, CDR1 GTSNPN and CDR2 SVGIG (reference sequence). The CDR3 is 18 residues long. Trimming left V 5 bases short and J 9 bases short, with 33 bases between. The CDR3 sequence is CAWGVLLVGGSTGGTQYF. The CDR3 nucleotides read TGTGCCTGGGGGGTCCTACTTGTCGGCGGGTCCACCGGTGGGACGCAGTATTTT.

This clone showed up just once. The chain is built from TRBV11-2 and TRBJ1-1, with D possibly TRBD1 on 5 matching bases. V was cut by 2 bases and J by 4 bases, with 17 bases left in between. There are 16 residues in the CDR3. Germline loops: CDR1 SGHAT, CDR2 FQNNGV. The CDR3 reads CASSLRDAGVGTEAFF. The CDR3 DNA reads as TGTGCCAGCAGCTTACGGGACGCGGGGGTGGGCACTGAAGCTTTCTTT.

V is TRBV7-9 and J is TRBJ1-3; perhaps TRBD1 as D (6 bases). Per germline, CDR1 SEHNR and CDR2 FQNEAQ (reference sequence). V was trimmed by 10 bases and J by 0 bases, leaving 10 bases between them. This CDR3 spans 13 amino acids. CDR3 residues: CATRTASGNTIYF. The CDR3 DNA reads TGTGCCACCCGGACAGCCTCTGGAAACACCATATATTTT. Supplemented by reference TRBV7-9 and TRBJ1-3, the full variable domain reads DTGVSQNPRHKITKRGQNVTFRCDPISEHNRLYWYRQTLGQGPEFLTYFQNEAQLEKSRLLSDRFSAERPKGSFSTLEIQRTEQGDSAMYLCATRTASGNTIYFGEGSWLTVV.

The rearrangement links TRBV29-1 to TRBJ1-1; D perhaps matches TRBD1 (5 bases). V lost 2 bases, J lost 5 bases, and 9 bases lay in between. Per germline, CDR1 SQVTM and CDR2 ANQGSEA. The CDR3 spans 12 residues. CDR3 amino acids: CSVEFGGTEAFF. The CDR3 region has the DNA TGCAGCGTTGAATTCGGGGGGACTGAAGCTTTCTTT.

The V call is TRBV5-1, the J call TRBJ1-6; no clear D. The CDR3 is 13 residues long. From germline, CDR1 is SGHRS and CDR2 YFSETQ. Trimming shortened V by 5 bases and J by 7 bases, and 10 bases separated the two germline ends. In nucleotides, the CDR3 is TGCGCCAGCAGTCGGCAGGCCAATTCACCCCTCCACTTT. Protein product: CASSRQANSPLHF.

This chain connects TRBV30 to TRBJ1-5, with 8 bases fitting TRBD1. CDR1 GTSNPN and CDR2 SVGIG come from the germline V gene (reference sequence). After removal of 2 bases from V and 1 base from J, the junction contained 4 bases not matched to a gene. The CDR3 consists of 15 residues. CDR3 bases: TGTGCCTGGAGTCCAGGGGGCGGAAGCAATCAGCCCCAGCATTTT. Translating gives CAWSPGGGSNQPQHF.

This chain links TRBV7-8 with TRBJ1-5; 9 bases fit TRBD1. J gave up 3 bases and V 5 bases, and 11 bases lay outside the gene matches. The CDR3 is made up of 17 amino acids. Germline V gene data show CDR1 as SGHVS and CDR2 as FQNEAQ. The CDR3 protein is CASSPPGTGRNNQPQHF. In DNA, the CDR3 is TGTGCCAGCAGCCCACCCGGGACAGGGAGGAACAATCAGCCCCAGCATTTT.

The chain joins TRBV7-8 to TRBJ1-4; TRBD1 might be the D (6 bases). The V gene's germline CDR1 is SGHVS and CDR2 FQNEAQ. Trimming left V 5 bases short and J 4 bases short, with 14 bases between. This CDR3 has 15 amino acids. This CDR3 reads CASSPTGQFNEKLFF. For the CDR3, the DNA is TGTGCCAGCAGCCCCACCGGACAGTTTAATGAAAAACTGTTTTTT.

This clone was counted a single time. As DNA, the CDR3 is TGTGCCAGCAGCGCCCGACAGAATTCACCCCTCCACTTT. Protein sequence: CASSARQNSPLHF. The chain uses TRBV9 and TRBJ1-6; TRBD1 is a possible D gene (5 bases). V dropped 3 bases and J dropped 7 bases, with 8 bases sitting between them. The germline CDR1 and CDR2 sequences are SGDLS and YYNGEE. The CDR3 covers 13 residues.

This chain connects TRBV13 to TRBJ1-5, with 7 bases identical to TRBD1. The germline V gene has CDR1 PRHDT and CDR2 FYEKMQ (reference sequence). The CDR3 spans 16 residues. V gave up 5 bases and J gave up 2 bases; unmatched junction bases: 9. The CDR3 protein is CASSIPGGPGNQPQHF. CDR3 DNA sequence: TGTGCCAGCAGCATACCAGGGGGTCCTGGCAATCAGCCCCAGCATTTT. Full variable domain (outside the CDR3, taken from reference TRBV13 and TRBJ1-5): AAGVIQSPRHLIKEKRETATLKCYPIPRHDTVYWYQQGPGQDPQFLISFYEKMQSDKGSIPDRFSAQQFSDYHSELNMSSLELGDSALYFCASSIPGGPGNQPQHFGDGTRLSIL.